Presented here are 15 T cell receptor beta chains from one specimen sequenced in a study of cytomegalovirus exposure and HLA in healthy donors. Both 60 Vbeta primers and 13 Jbeta primers went into the PCR. Here immunoSEQ multiplex PCR was the method, and the copy in TCRdb shows in-frame clones only, minus some. The sample carries approximately 190,000 clones, approximately 87% recorded once. The sequencing input was PBMCs. The receptors come from a man in his thirties or forties in good health and CMV-seronegative.

The V and J genes are TRBV9 and TRBJ2-5, with a weak D call TRBD2 (6 bases). The CDR3 runs 14 residues. V was trimmed by 0 bases and J by 2 bases, leaving 8 bases between them. The germline CDR1 and CDR2 sequences are SGDLS and YYNGEE. In DNA, the CDR3 is TGTGCCAGCAGCGTAGCGGCGGGGCAAGAGACCCAGTACTTC. As protein: CASSVAAGQETQYF. The entire variable domain, with the rest obtained from reference TRBV9 and TRBJ2-5, is as follows: DSGVTQTPKHLITATGQRVTLRCSPRSGDLSVYWYQQSLDQGLQFLIQYYNGEERAKGNILERFSAQQFPDLHSELNLSSLELGDSALYFCASSVAAGQETQYFGPGTRLLVL.

The chain carries TRBV9 and TRBJ1-1; D perhaps matches TRBD1 (5 bases). CDR1 and CDR2 (germline): SGDLS, YYNGEE. The CDR3 runs to 14 residues. The ends were cut back, 4 bases at V and 4 bases at J, with 14 bases in the middle. The CDR3 DNA reads as TGTGCCAGCAGCCCGGTGGGGGGGAGCACTGAAGCTTTCTTT. Translated: CASSPVGGSTEAFF. Full variable domain (missing parts from reference TRBV9 and TRBJ1-1): DSGVTQTPKHLITATGQRVTLRCSPRSGDLSVYWYQQSLDQGLQFLIQYYNGEERAKGNILERFSAQQFPDLHSELNLSSLELGDSALYFCASSPVGGSTEAFFGQGTRLTVV.

V usage is TRBV11-3 and J usage is TRBJ2-1; D uncertain. The length of the CDR3 is 15 residues. V shed 2 bases and J shed 4 bases, with 12 bases lying between them. Germline V gene data show CDR1 as SGHNT and CDR2 as YENEEA. The CDR3 coding sequence is TGTGCCAGCAGCTTAACGGCGGAATCTTACAATGAGCAGTTCTTC. It codes for CASSLTAESYNEQFF.

The chain has TRBV6-5 and TRBJ2-7; 8 bases line up with TRBD1. Per the germline V gene, CDR1 is MNHEY and CDR2 is SVGAGI. The CDR3 covers 13 residues. V dropped 5 bases and J dropped 6; count of bases not matched to a gene: 6. CDR3 amino acids: CASSPTGAREQYF. The CDR3 DNA follows: TGTGCCAGCAGTCCGACAGGGGCTCGCGAGCAGTACTTC.

This chain uses TRBV5-6 with TRBJ2-3, with 11 bases identical to TRBD2. From germline, CDR1 is SGHDT and CDR2 YYEEEE. V lost 4 bases, J lost 5 bases, and 12 bases stayed unmatched. The CDR3 is 17 amino acids. The CDR3 spells CASSVSPGLADRDTQYF. CDR3 DNA: TGTGCCAGCAGCGTGAGCCCGGGACTAGCGGATCGAGATACGCAGTATTTT.

This sequence joins TRBV27 and TRBJ2-2; 11 bases are a match to TRBD2. Germline V gene sequence: CDR1 MNHEY, CDR2 SMNVEV (reference sequence). V lost 8 bases, J lost 5 bases, and 13 bases stayed unmatched. The CDR3 totals 17 residues. CDR3 loop: CASSPVGASGRTGELFF. The CDR3, as DNA: TGTGCCAGCTCCCCTGTGGGGGCTAGCGGGAGGACCGGGGAGCTGTTTTTT.

The rearrangement joins TRBV4-2 to TRBJ2-5; 7 nucleotides align to TRBD2. Germline assignment: CDR1 LGHNA and CDR2 YNFKEQ. Unmatched junction bases numbered 10, after V lost 1 base and J lost 5 bases. This CDR3 comprises 16 residues. This CDR3 reads CASSQGRGVGVETQYF. CDR3 DNA: TGTGCCAGCAGCCAAGGTCGGGGGGTCGGGGTTGAGACCCAGTACTTC.

V gene TRBV7-8 combines with J gene TRBJ2-1; 7 bases are shared with TRBD2. This CDR3 has 17 amino acids. Germline lookup yields CDR1 SGHVS and CDR2 FQNEAQ. Trimming removed 5 bases from V and 5 bases from J; junction bases left unmatched: 15. CDR3: CASSGVAGALRDNEQFF. The CDR3 DNA reads TGTGCCAGCAGCGGGGTGGCGGGAGCGCTAAGGGACAATGAGCAGTTCTTC.

This chain uses TRBV5-4 with TRBJ2-7; D possibly corresponds to TRBD2 (5 bases). The germline gives CDR1 SGHNT, CDR2 YYREEE (reference sequence). V lost 4 bases, J lost 3 bases, and 11 bases lay in between. CDR3 length equals 13 residues. In DNA, the CDR3 is TGTGCCAGCAGCCCACCTGGGAGCTACGAGCAGTACTTC. The encoded protein is CASSPPGSYEQYF. Looking up the rest from reference TRBV5-4 and TRBJ2-7 gives the full variable domain: ETGVTQSPTHLIKTRGQQVTLRCSSQSGHNTVSWYQQALGQGPQFIFQYYREEENGRGNFPPRFSGLQFPNYSSELNVNALELDDSALYLCASSPPGSYEQYFGPGTRLTVT.

The chain uses TRBV13 and TRBJ2-3; 12 bases align to TRBD2. Trimming removed 4 bases from V and 0 bases from J; junction bases left unmatched: 17. This CDR3 contains 21 residues. The germline V gene encodes CDR1 PRHDT and CDR2 FYEKMQ (reference sequence). CDR3 in amino acids: CASSSALAGGILGRSTDTQYF. CDR3 DNA: TGTGCCAGCAGCTCGGCTCTAGCGGGGGGGATCCTCGGCAGGAGCACAGATACGCAGTATTTT.

The chain is built from TRBV28 and TRBJ1-2; D is uncertain. V lost 0 bases, J lost 8 bases, and 10 bases lay in between. Germline V CDR1 and CDR2: MDHEN, SYDVKM. The CDR3 has 13 residues. The CDR3 nucleotides are TGTGCCAGCAGTTTATGGGGTAGAGGCGGCTACACCTTC. Translated, it gives CASSLWGRGGYTF.

Only a few counts were recorded for this clone. The rearrangement joins TRBV4-1 to TRBJ1-1, with D perhaps matching TRBD1 (5 bases). V lost 4 bases, J lost 5 bases, and 17 bases lay in between. The CDR3 length is 15 residues. Germline V gives CDR1 MGHRA, CDR2 YSYEKL. The CDR3 nucleotides are TGCGCCAGCAGCCTAGACCCAGGGATCAGGACTGAAGCTTTCTTT. It is translated as CASSLDPGIRTEAFF.

This clone occurred once. The chain carries TRBV28 and TRBJ1-1; D remains unclear. CDR3 length: 12 residues. Germline CDR1 and CDR2: MDHEN and SYDVKM. Trimming took 10 bases from V and 0 from J, leaving 9 bases between them. CDR3 nucleotide sequence: TGTGCCATCCGCGGGATGAACACTGAAGCTTTCTTT. Protein: CAIRGMNTEAFF.

CDR3 bases: TGTGCCAGCAGCCTAACAGGGGGCAACTATGGCTACACCTTC. Protein product: CASSLTGGNYGYTF. V is TRBV7-8 and J is TRBJ1-2, with 9 bases that match TRBD1. This CDR3 is built from 14 residues. Germline CDR1 SGHVS, CDR2 FQNEAQ. Trimming removed 5 bases from V and 2 bases from J; junction bases left unmatched: 3.

The V call is TRBV5-1, the J call TRBJ1-2; 7 bases match TRBD1. The CDR3 runs to 14 residues. The germline CDR1 and CDR2 sequences are SGHRS and YFSETQ. The V segment lost 4 bases and the J segment 5 bases; nucleotides outside the gene matches: 8. The CDR3 nucleotides read TGCGCCAGCAGCGGAGGGACAGCCATTTATGGCTACACCTTC. The encoded protein is CASSGGTAIYGYTF.